This paragraph covers one TCR beta chain sequence. The clone's antigen remains unknown. No base quality information exists; no much larger clone differs at one position. The germline V gene encodes CDR1 KGHSH and CDR2 LQKENI. The junction carries 11 bases between V and J, which are trimmed by 0 bases and 3 bases respectively. The CDR3 spans 15 residues, from the cysteine through the phenylalanine. The sequence is cut down to CDR3 DNA, 45 bases in frame from base 1. This sample stems from a study of T cells in localized non-small cell lung cancer (dated by TCRdb to about 2020). Study-wide context: The study examined T cell repertoires in roughly 240 patients with early-stage NSCLC and compared tumors with uninvolved tumor-adjacent lungs. The cohort was made up of 200 to 250 treatment-naive NSCLC patients whose localized lung tumors had been resected. The mean age of the NSCLC patients was approximately 71 years, with about 130 men and around 100 women.

At diagnosis, tumor, uninvolved tumor-adjacent lung and peripheral blood were collected and then preserved as a mix of FFPE and fresh-frozen material. For TCR repertoire profiling, blood samples were analyzed in the form of peripheral blood mononuclear cells. The immunoSEQ Assay was used to sequence TCR beta CDR3 regions from DNA. Per the original workflow: T cell density was computed as TCR beta template counts normalized to usable DNA estimated by amplifying housekeeping genes. The preseqR package was used to estimate richness by extrapolating to 400,000 templates for PBMC samples and to 120,000 templates for tissue samples. Clonality was taken to be one minus Pielou's evenness. Differential abundance testing on productive amino-acid clonotypes, with a minimum total count of 5 and an alpha of 0.1, was used to identify tissue-enriched TCRs. The Jaccard Index and the Morisita Overlap Index were used to measure repertoire overlap between compartments. GLIPH grouped TCR beta CDR3s together with public tetramer-defined viral CDR3s, and a viral motif had to include at least three viral sequences and also show V-gene enrichment. In TCRdb, the immuneACCESS table is reduced to in-frame sequences with V and J assigned. These tables do not hold every clone; where another copy was compared, an unresolved V gene accounts for under half, and the others remain unexplained. That table furnishes V, J and clone size, whereas the DNA furnished D and trimming. The sample includes approximately 100,000 clones, with approximately 91% observed a single time. Approximately 4% of the sample belongs to the ten largest clones.

Study-wide conclusions, independent of this receptor: Uninvolved tumor-adjacent lung showed the highest T cell clonality, higher than tumor, which suggests more focused antigenic responses in the adjacent lung. Because multi-region tumor sequencing was not done, intratumor heterogeneity could not be ruled out. Of the top 100 tumor clones, a median of roughly 53 were detected in paired uninvolved adjacent lung; roughly 29 were also among that lung's top 100. Longer overall survival was associated with higher blood T cell density, whereas shorter survival was associated with higher adjacent-lung clonality. Because the study design was exploratory, TCR variables were selected using unadjusted p-values without false-discovery rate correction.

The chain uses TRBV18 and TRBJ1-2; no D gene call is confident. The material was PBMCs, obtained before any cancer treatment. The receptor comes from a woman aged 35 to 70 with stage II squamous cell lung carcinoma. CDR3 protein: CASSPPGTLDYGYTF. The nucleotide sequence is TGTGCCAGCTCACCACCGGGTACCCTTGACTATGGCTACACCTTC.